This T cell receptor beta chain was documented in a study of human T cells and chemical hapten exposure. As for the study in general: Diphenylcyclopropenone, dosed weekly to the scalp, was given to patients throughout the roughly 24-week study. Variability of per-sample TCR yields stemmed mainly from small differences in pooled library volume. General study points: Donors' alopecia may make their immune response differ from healthy people's. Counts of TCRs above 1 in 1000 frequency stayed unchanged with DPC sensitization.

A single record per CDR3 protein comes from TCRdb applying MiXCR to the RACE reads. Here the sample spans tens of thousands of distinct CDR3 sequences, approximately 10% being singletons. With 1 base removed from V and 5 bases from J, the gap between germline ends came to 12 bases. This CDR3 is built from 15 residues. Germline V gene data show CDR1 as SGHDT and CDR2 as YYEEEE. This clonotype was detected only a few times. What it binds is not known. Described time point: patch test 2, 6 weeks after DPC sensitization. The treatment was: therapeutic diphenylcyclopropenone sensitization with weekly scalp DPC. Unfractionated whole blood yielded total RNA.

This rearrangement joins TRBV5-6 to TRBJ1-4; D gene unclear. The sequence was collected from a woman in her thirties with alopecia areata. Some clones in this sample may be carry-over from other donors' samples. The material sequenced was whole blood, taken in connection with sensitization to the hapten diphenylcyclopropenone (DPC). The CDR3 region is CASSLFGVLNEKLFF. In nucleotides, the CDR3 is TGTGCCAGCAGCTTGTTTGGGGTTTTGAATGAAAAACTGTTTTTT.